This T cell receptor (beta chain) came from a study of blood T cell repertoires in COVID-19. In the study overall: The samples span acute and convalescent COVID-19 from the United States, Italy and Spain. PBMCs, B-cell-depleted T cells, or T cells were the source of the cDNA or gDNA that made up the material.

V shed 5 bases, J shed 1 base, and the junction held 2 bases outside the gene matches. CDR3 length: 16 amino acids. The V gene's germline CDR1 is LGHNT and CDR2 FRNRAP. In the authors' workflow: Amplified reference gene primers provided the basis for estimating nucleated cell counts. Some clones are missing from TCRdb's copy, which holds only in-frame ones; the method was immunoSEQ multiplex PCR. V and J calls and clone size are as listed in that table; D and trimming were resolved from the DNA. The sample lists 250,000 to 350,000 clones; about 86% were seen once. The rearrangement joins TRBV12-5 to TRBJ2-3, with 14 bases that match TRBD2. The clonotype was recovered from a woman aged 30 to 39 who had recovered from COVID-19. The sample consisted of peripheral blood. This chain's CDR3 is CASGQGLAGGTDTQYF. The CDR3 nucleotides read TGTGCTAGTGGTCAGGGACTAGCGGGGGGCACAGATACGCAGTATTTT.